This TCR beta chain was sequenced in a study of T cell responses to AZD1222 COVID-19 vaccine. Study-wide results and limits: Vaccine-associated CD4 TCRs spanned spike, dominant at 160-218 and 743-854. Baseline testing showed seropositivity in only six AZD1222 recipients. Unmutated variant regions reportedly attract nearly half of all spike-specific TCRs.

CDR1 SEHNR and CDR2 FQNEAQ come from the germline V gene (reference sequence). The CDR3 runs 19 residues. Unmatched junction bases numbered 14, after V lost 1 base and J lost 5 bases. A note on this clone: Its antigen is not known.

The method was immunoSEQ multiplex PCR; TCRdb's version includes in-frame clones alone and lacks a portion of them. The sample consists of 80,000 to 95,000 clones, 90% of them appearing once. This sequence joins TRBV7-9 and TRBJ2-5; 12 nucleotides match TRBD2. The receptor was isolated from an adult who received the AZD1222 COVID-19 vaccine. The starting material was peripheral blood, obtained 28 days after the second AZD1222 dose. The CDR3 DNA follows: TGTGCCAGCAGCTTAGGGCTAGCGGGGGGGCAGGGTAAGAAGGAGACCCAGTACTTC. Translating it yields CASSLGLAGGQGKKETQYF.